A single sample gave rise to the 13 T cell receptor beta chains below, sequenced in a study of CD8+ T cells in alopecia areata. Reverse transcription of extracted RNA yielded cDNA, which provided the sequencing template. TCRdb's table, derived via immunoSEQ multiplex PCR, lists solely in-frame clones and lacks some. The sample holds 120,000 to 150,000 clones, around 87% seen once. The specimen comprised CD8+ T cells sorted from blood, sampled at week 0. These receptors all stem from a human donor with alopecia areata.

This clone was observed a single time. This chain's CDR3 is CSVEKGPPYEQYF. The CDR3 coding sequence is TGCAGCGTTGAAAAGGGGCCCCCCTACGAGCAGTACTTC. The rearrangement uses TRBV29-1 and TRBJ2-7; the D gene is possibly TRBD1 (5 bases). The CDR3 spans 13 residues. V was clipped by 2 bases and J by 2 bases, with 10 bases between them. CDR1 is SQVTM and CDR2 is ANQGSEA in the germline V gene.

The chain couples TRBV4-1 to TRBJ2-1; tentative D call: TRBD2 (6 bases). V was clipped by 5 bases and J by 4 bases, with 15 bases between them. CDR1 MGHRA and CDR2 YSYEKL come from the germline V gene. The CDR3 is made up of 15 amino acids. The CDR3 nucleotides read TGCGCCAGCAGCGTGGACGGACTACCGTACAATGAGCAGTTCTTC. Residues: CASSVDGLPYNEQFF.

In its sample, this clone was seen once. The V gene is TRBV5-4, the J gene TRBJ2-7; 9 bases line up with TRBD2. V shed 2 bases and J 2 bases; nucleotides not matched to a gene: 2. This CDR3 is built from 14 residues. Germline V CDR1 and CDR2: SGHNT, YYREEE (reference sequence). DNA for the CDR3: TGTGCCAGCAGCTTTAGCGGGAGTCCCTACGAGCAGTACTTC. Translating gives CASSFSGSPYEQYF. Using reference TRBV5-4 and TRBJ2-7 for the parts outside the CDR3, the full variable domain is ETGVTQSPTHLIKTRGQQVTLRCSSQSGHNTVSWYQQALGQGPQFIFQYYREEENGRGNFPPRFSGLQFPNYSSELNVNALELDDSALYLCASSFSGSPYEQYFGPGTRLTVT.

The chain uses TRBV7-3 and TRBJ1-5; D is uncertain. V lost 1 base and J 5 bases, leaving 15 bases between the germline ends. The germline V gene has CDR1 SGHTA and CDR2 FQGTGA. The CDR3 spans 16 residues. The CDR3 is CASSLRGLIKYQPQHF. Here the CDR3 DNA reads TGTGCCAGCAGCTTAAGGGGTCTAATCAAGTATCAGCCCCAGCATTTT.

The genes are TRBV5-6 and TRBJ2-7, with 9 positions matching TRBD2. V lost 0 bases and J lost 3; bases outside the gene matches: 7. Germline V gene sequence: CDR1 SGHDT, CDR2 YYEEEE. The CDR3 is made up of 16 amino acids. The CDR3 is CASSLAAGTSFYEQYF. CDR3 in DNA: TGTGCCAGCAGCTTGGCCGCGGGGACTAGCTTCTACGAGCAGTACTTC.

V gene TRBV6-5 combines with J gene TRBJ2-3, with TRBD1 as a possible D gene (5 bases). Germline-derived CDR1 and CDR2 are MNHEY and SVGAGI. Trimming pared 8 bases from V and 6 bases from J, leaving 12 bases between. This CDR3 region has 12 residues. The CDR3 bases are TGTGCCAGCTCGAACAACAGGGATACGCAGTATTTT. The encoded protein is CASSNNRDTQYF.

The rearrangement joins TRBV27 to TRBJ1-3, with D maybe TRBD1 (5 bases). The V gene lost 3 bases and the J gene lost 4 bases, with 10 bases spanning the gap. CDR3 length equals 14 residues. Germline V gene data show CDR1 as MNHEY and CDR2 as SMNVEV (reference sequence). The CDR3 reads CASSFGGDGNTIYF. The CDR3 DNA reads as TGTGCCAGCAGTTTCGGCGGGGACGGAAACACCATATATTTT.

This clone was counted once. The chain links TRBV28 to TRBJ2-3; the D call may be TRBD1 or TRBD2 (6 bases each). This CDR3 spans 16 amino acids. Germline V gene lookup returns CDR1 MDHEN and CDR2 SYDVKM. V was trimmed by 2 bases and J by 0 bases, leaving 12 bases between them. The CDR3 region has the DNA TGTGCCAGCAGTTTAGGAACGGGGGCTAGCACAGATACGCAGTATTTT. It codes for CASSLGTGASTDTQYF.

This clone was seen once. The chain's CDR3 is CASSESRTGSYEQYF. CDR3 nucleotides: TGTGCCAGCAGTGAATCCCGGACAGGATCCTACGAGCAGTACTTC. J is TRBJ2-7 and V is TRBV2; 7 bases agree with TRBD1. Germline values: CDR1 SNHLY, CDR2 FYNNEI. The CDR3 is made up of 15 amino acids. The junction had 5 bases not matched to a gene; V was cut back by 2 bases and J by 1 base.

CDR3 residues: CASTSLSLGRNTGELFF. DNA of the CDR3: TGTGCCAGTACTAGCTTAAGTTTGGGCAGAAACACCGGGGAGCTGTTTTTT. The V and J genes are TRBV19 and TRBJ2-2; a possible D gene is TRBD2 (5 bases). Trimming took 7 bases from V and 2 from J, leaving 20 bases between them. The CDR3 sequence is 17 residues long. The germline V gene has CDR1 LNHDA and CDR2 SQIVND (reference sequence).

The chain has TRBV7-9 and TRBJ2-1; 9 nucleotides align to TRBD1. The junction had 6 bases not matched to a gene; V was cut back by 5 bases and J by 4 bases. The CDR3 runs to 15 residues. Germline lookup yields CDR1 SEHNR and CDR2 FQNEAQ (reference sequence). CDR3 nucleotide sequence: TGTGCCAGCAGCGACGGACAGGGGAGGTACAATGAGCAGTTCTTC. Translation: CASSDGQGRYNEQFF.

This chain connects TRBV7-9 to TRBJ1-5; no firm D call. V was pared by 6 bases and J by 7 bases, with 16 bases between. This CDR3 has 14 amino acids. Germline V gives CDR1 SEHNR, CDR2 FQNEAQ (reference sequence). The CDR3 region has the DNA TGTGCCAGCAGGGCCTCGGGCATCGGGCAGCCCCAGCATTTT. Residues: CASRASGIGQPQHF.

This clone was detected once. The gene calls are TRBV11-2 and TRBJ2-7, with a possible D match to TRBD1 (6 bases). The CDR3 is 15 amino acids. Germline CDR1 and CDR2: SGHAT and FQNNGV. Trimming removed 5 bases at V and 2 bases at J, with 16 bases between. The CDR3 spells CASSQTPGQAYEQYF. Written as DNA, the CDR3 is TGTGCCAGCAGCCAGACGCCGGGACAAGCCTACGAGCAGTACTTC. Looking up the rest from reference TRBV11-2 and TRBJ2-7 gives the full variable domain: EAGVAQSPRYKIIEKRQSVAFWCNPISGHATLYWYQQILGQGPKLLIQFQNNGVVDDSQLPKDRFSAERLKGVDSTLKIQPAKLEDSAVYLCASSQTPGQAYEQYFGPGTRLTVT.